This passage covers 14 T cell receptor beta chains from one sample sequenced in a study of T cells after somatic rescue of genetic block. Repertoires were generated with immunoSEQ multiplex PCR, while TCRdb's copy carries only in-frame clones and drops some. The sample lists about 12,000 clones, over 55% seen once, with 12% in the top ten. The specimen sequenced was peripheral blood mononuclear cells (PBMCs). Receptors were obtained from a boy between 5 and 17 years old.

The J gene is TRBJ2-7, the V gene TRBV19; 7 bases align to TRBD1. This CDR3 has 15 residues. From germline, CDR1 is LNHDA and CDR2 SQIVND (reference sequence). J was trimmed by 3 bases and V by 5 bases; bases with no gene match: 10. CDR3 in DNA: TGTGCCAGTAGTCCCCGGGCAGGGGGAAGCTACGAGCAGTACTTC. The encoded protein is CASSPRAGGSYEQYF.

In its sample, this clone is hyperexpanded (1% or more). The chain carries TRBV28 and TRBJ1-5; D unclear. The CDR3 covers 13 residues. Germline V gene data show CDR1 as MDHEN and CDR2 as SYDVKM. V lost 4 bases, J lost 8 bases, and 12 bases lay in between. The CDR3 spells CASSSPGREPQHF. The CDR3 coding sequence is TGTGCCAGCAGTTCTCCAGGCCGGGAGCCCCAGCATTTT.

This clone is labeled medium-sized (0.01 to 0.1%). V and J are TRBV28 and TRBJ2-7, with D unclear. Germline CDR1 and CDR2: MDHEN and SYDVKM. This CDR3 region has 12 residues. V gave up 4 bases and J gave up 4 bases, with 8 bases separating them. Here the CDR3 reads CASSSPSYEQYF. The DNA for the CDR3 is TGTGCCAGCAGTTCACCTTCTTACGAGCAGTACTTC.

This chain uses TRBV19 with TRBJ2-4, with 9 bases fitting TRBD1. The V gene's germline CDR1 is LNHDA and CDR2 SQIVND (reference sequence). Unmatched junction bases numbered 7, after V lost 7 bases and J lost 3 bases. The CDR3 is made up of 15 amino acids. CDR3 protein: CASTPQGASKNIQYF. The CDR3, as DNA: TGTGCCAGTACCCCACAGGGGGCTAGCAAAAACATTCAGTACTTC. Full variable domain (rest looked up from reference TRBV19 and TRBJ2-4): DGGITQSPKYLFRKEGQNVTLSCEQNLNHDAMYWYRQDPGQGLRLIYYSQIVNDFQKGDIAEGYSVSREKKESFPLTVTSAQKNPTAFYLCASTPQGASKNIQYFGAGTRLSVL.

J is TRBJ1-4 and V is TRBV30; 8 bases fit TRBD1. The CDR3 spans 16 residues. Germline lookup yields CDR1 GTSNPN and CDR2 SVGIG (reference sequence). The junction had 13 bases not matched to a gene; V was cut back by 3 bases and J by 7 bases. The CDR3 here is CAWSLGFTGGFEKLFF. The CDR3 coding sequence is TGTGCCTGGAGCCTAGGGTTCACAGGGGGTTTTGAAAAACTGTTTTTT.

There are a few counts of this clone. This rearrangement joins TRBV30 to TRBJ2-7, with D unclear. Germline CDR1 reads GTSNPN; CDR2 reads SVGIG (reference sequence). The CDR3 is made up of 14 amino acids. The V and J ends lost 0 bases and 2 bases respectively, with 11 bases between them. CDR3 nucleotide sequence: TGTGCCTGGAGTGTGGTAAGTCGTCCCTACGAGCAGTACTTC. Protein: CAWSVVSRPYEQYF.

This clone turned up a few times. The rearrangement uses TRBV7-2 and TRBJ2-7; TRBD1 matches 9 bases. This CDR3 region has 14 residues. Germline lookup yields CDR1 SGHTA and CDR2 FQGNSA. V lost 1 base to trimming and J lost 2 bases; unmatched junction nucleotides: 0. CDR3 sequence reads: CASSLDRGPYEQYF. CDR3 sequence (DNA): TGTGCCAGCAGCTTAGACAGGGGGCCCTACGAGCAGTACTTC. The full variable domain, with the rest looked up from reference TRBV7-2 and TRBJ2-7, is GAGVSQSPSNKVTEKGKDVELRCDPISGHTALYWYRQSLGQGLEFLIYFQGNSAPDKSGLPSDRFSAERTGGSVSTLTIQRTQQEDSAVYLCASSLDRGPYEQYFGPGTRLTVT.

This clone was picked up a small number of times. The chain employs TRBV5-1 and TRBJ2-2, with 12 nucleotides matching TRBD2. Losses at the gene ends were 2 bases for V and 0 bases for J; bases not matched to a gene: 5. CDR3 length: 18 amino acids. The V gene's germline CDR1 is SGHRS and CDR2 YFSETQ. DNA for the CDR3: TGCGCCAGCAGCTTACTAGCGGGGGGCCATTCGAACACCGGGGAGCTGTTTTTT. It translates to CASSLLAGGHSNTGELFF. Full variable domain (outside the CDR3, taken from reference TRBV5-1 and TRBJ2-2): KAGVTQTPRYLIKTRGQQVTLSCSPISGHRSVSWYQQTPGQGLQFLFEYFSETQRNKGNFPGRFSGRQFSNSRSEMNVSTLELGDSALYLCASSLLAGGHSNTGELFFGEGSRLTVL.

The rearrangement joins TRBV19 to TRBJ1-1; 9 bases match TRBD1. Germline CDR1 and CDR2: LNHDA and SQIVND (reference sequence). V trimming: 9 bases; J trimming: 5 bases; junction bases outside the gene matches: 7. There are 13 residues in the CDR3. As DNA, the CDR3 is TGTGCCAGAGGACAGGGGAGGAGTACTGAAGCTTTCTTT. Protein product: CARGQGRSTEAFF.

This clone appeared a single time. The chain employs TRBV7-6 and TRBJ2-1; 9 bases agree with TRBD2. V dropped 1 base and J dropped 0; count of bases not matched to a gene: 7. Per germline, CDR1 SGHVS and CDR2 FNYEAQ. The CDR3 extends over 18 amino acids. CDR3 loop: CASSLEAGGISSYNEQFF. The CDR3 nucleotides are TGTGCCAGCAGCTTAGAAGCGGGGGGCATTAGCTCCTACAATGAGCAGTTCTTC.

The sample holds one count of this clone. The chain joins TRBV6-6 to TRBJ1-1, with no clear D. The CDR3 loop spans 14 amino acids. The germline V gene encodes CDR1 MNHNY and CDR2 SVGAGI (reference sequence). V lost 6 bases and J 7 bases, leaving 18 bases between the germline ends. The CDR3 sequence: CASSLISVGLEAFF. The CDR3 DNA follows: TGTGCCAGCAGCCTTATATCCGTAGGTCTTGAAGCTTTCTTT.

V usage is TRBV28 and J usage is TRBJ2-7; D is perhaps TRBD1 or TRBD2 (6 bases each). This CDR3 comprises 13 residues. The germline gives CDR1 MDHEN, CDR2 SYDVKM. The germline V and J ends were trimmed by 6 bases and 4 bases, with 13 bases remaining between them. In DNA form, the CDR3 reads TGTGCCAGCAGGGAGGGGGGCAAATACGAGCAGTACTTC. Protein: CASREGGKYEQYF.

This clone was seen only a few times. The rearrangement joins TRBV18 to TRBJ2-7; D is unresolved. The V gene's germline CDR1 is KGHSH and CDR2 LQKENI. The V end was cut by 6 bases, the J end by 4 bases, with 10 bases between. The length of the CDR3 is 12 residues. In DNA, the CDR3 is TGTGCCAGCTCCCCCAAAGTTTACGAGCAGTACTTC. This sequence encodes CASSPKVYEQYF.

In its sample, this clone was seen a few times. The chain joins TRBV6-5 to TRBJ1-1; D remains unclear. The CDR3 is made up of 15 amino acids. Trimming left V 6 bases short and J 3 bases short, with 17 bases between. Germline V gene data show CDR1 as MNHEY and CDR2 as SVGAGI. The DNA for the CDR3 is TGTGCCAGCAGCTTCGACAACTTGCTCGACACTGAAGCTTTCTTT. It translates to CASSFDNLLDTEAFF.